These 13 T cell receptor beta chains came from one sample sequenced in a study of shared clonotypes between healthy human individuals (dated by TCRdb to the early 2020s). Libraries came from the immunoSEQ multiplex PCR assay. TCRdb's version of the immuneACCESS table is confined to in-frame rearrangements and falls short of the full clone set. An unresolved V gene accounts for under half of the shortfall where checked; the remainder is of unknown origin. Counted in this sample were about 960,000 clones; 60% to 85% of them appeared once. The ten largest clones take up around 1.5% of the sample. The sample taken for sequencing was memory CD4+ T cells sorted from blood. What this sample's cell subset or site label stands for: CD45RA-negative fraction. The receptors here all came from a man aged 18 to 30 in good health.

This chain uses TRBV5-1 with TRBJ1-6; the match to TRBD1 covers 7 bases. The germline CDR1 and CDR2 sequences are SGHRS and YFSETQ. V dropped 3 bases and J dropped 9; count of bases not matched to a gene: 9. CDR3 length: 15 amino acids. The CDR3 DNA reads as TGCGCCAGCAGCTCCGGGCAGGGGGTAGGTTCACCCCTCCACTTT. It encodes CASSSGQGVGSPLHF.

The chain recombines TRBV5-6 with TRBJ1-5; TRBD1 is a possible D gene (6 bases). Looked up from germline, CDR1 is SGHDT and CDR2 is YYEEEE. The CDR3 spans 14 residues. Trimming left V 0 bases short and J 6 bases short, with 10 bases between. DNA for the CDR3: TGTGCCAGCAGCTTGGGGGGGCGCAGTCAGCCCCAGCATTTT. Its translation: CASSLGGRSQPQHF.

Turning to this clone: Other DNA sequences from this sample encode an identical CDR3 as well. The rearrangement joins TRBV6-1 to TRBJ1-5; D is undetermined. V was cut by 0 bases and J by 2 bases, with 5 bases left in between. The CDR3 is 14 amino acids. Germline assignment: CDR1 MNHNS and CDR2 SASEGT. The CDR3 bases are TGTGCCAGCAGTGAAGCTCGTGGCAATCAGCCCCAGCATTTT. Its translation: CASSEARGNQPQHF.

This chain connects TRBV27 to TRBJ1-4; D uncertain. Trimming took off 7 bases at V and 4 bases at J, with 13 bases between the two ends. The CDR3 has 14 residues. CDR1 MNHEY and CDR2 SMNVEV come from the germline V gene (reference sequence). CDR3 in amino acids: CASMDLGINEKLFF. The CDR3, as DNA: TGTGCCAGCATGGACTTGGGCATTAATGAAAAACTGTTTTTT. Based on the CDR3 plus reference TRBV27 and TRBJ1-4, the full variable domain is EAQVTQNPRYLITVTGKKLTVTCSQNMNHEYMSWYRQDPGLGLRQIYYSMNVEVTDKGDVPEGYKVSRKEKRNFPLILESPSPNQTSLYFCASMDLGINEKLFFGSGTQLSVL.

This chain joins TRBV28 and TRBJ1-2, with 7 bases identical to TRBD1. The junction had 6 bases not matched to a gene; V was cut back by 6 bases and J by 8 bases. Looked up from germline, CDR1 is MDHEN and CDR2 is SYDVKM. This CDR3 spans 12 amino acids. The DNA for the CDR3 is TGTGCCAGCAGCAAGGACAGGCGGGGCTACACCTTC. Its translation is CASSKDRRGYTF.

The chain has TRBV6-5 and TRBJ1-5, with a tentative D call TRBD1 (6 bases). Trimming took off 8 bases at V and 7 bases at J, with 15 bases between the two ends. This CDR3 region has 13 residues. Germline values: CDR1 MNHEY, CDR2 SVGAGI. Here the CDR3 reads CASGGGDGQPQHF. As DNA, the CDR3 is TGTGCCAGCGGAGGGGGTGATGGGCAGCCCCAGCATTTT.

The chain couples TRBV23-1 to TRBJ1-5, with 8 positions matching TRBD1. TRBV23-1 is an open reading frame, and its role is uncertain. V was pared by 6 bases and J by 2 bases, with 27 bases of the junction left unmatched. The CDR3 length is 22 residues. CDR3 in DNA: TGCGCCAGCAGCGACACTTCTTATCGGACGGACAGGGTAGATTGCGGCAATCAGCCCCAGCATTTT. Translating gives CASSDTSYRTDRVDCGNQPQHF.

The chain employs TRBV6-1 and TRBJ1-3; 8 nucleotides line up with TRBD1. Germline V gives CDR1 MNHNS, CDR2 SASEGT. V shed 3 bases and J 0 bases; nucleotides not matched to a gene: 4. This CDR3 is 16 amino acids long. CDR3 protein: CASSDQGASSGNTIYF. In nucleotides, the CDR3 is TGTGCCAGCAGTGACCAGGGGGCTAGCTCTGGAAACACCATATATTTT.

This clone was seen only a few times. This rearrangement joins TRBV7-8 to TRBJ1-3, with D possibly being TRBD1 (6 bases). CDR3 length equals 15 residues. The germline V gene has CDR1 SGHVS and CDR2 FQNEAQ. V was cut by 4 bases and J by 4 bases, with 14 bases left in between. CDR3 sequence reads: CASSYDRIVGNTIYF. The CDR3 region has the DNA TGTGCCAGCAGCTACGACAGGATAGTCGGAAACACCATATATTTT.

The V and J genes are TRBV19 and TRBJ2-3; D is tentatively TRBD1 or TRBD2 (5 bases each). V was trimmed by 6 bases and J by 11 bases, leaving 15 bases between them. CDR3 length: 12 residues. CDR1 and CDR2 (germline): LNHDA, SQIVND (reference sequence). CDR3 DNA sequence: TGTGCCAGTAGGGATCCCGGGGCAGGGCAGTATTTT. Residues: CASRDPGAGQYF.

V is TRBV19 and J is TRBJ2-7; D possibly uses TRBD1 or TRBD2 (5 bases each). The CDR3 contains 15 residues. The germline gives CDR1 LNHDA, CDR2 SQIVND (reference sequence). Trimming left V 5 bases short and J 9 bases short, with 23 bases between. The CDR3 is CASSSVGTNYAGQYF. In DNA form, the CDR3 reads TGTGCCAGTAGTTCGGTAGGGACCAACTACGCGGGGCAGTACTTC.

A remark on this clone: This same CDR3 is encoded by further DNA sequences in the sample. This rearrangement joins TRBV2 to TRBJ1-5; no reliable D call. V was pared by 1 base and J by 0 bases, with 7 bases between. The germline V gene encodes CDR1 SNHLY and CDR2 FYNNEI. The CDR3 spans 15 residues. The CDR3 loop is CASSEGQYSNQPQHF. The CDR3 DNA reads TGTGCCAGCAGTGAAGGGCAGTATAGCAATCAGCCCCAGCATTTT.

The chain has TRBV7-9 and TRBJ1-1, with D tentatively TRBD1 (6 bases). Trimming stripped 11 bases from V and 5 bases from J, with 15 bases between. CDR1 and CDR2 from the germline V gene are SEHNR and FQNEAQ (reference sequence). The CDR3 totals 12 residues. The CDR3 sequence: CAAGGQGTEAFF. The CDR3 DNA is TGTGCCGCGGGGGGGCAGGGGACTGAAGCTTTCTTT.